This T cell receptor beta chain was found in a study of cytomegalovirus exposure and HLA in healthy donors. Whole-study results and caveats: One cluster of highly shared sequence variants probably arose as a sequencing artifact. In a later analysis, TCR beta V- and J-gene trimming was associated with a missense DCLRE1C variant. High specificity and sensitivity for cytomegalovirus status were reported for the classifier.

Concerning this clone itself: Its matching antigen is unknown.

The donors, nominally healthy at sampling, likely had unrecorded immune exposures. V lost 2 bases and J lost 7, with 11 bases in between. The CDR3 has 12 amino acids. Germline CDR1 and CDR2: SQVTM and ANQGSEA. The PCR had 60 Vbeta and 13 Jbeta primers. Sequencing used immunoSEQ multiplex PCR; TCRdb keeps in-frame clones, though not all of them. The profile covers 150,000 or so clones, with 74% appearing a single time and around 4% taken by the ten largest. The rearrangement uses TRBV29-1 and TRBJ1-2; D gene unclear. The origin of this receptor is a man aged 18 to 30 in good health and CMV-seropositive. Sequencing input: PBMCs. The CDR3 protein is CSVERLEAGYTF. The DNA of the CDR3 is TGCAGCGTTGAACGGCTTGAGGCTGGCTACACCTTC.